The present T cell receptor beta chain was sequenced within a study of identical twins (dated by TCRdb to about 2016). Describing the broader study: The study deep-sequenced TCR alpha and beta repertoires from monozygotic twins, unrelated adults of various ages and cord blood to test whether fetal clonotypes persist. To rule out contamination, replicate twin experiments were performed at different times with different library preparation protocols. Beyond this particular receptor, the publication reports: Recombination models systematically underestimated out-of-frame TCR alpha sharing in monozygotic twins but agreed with sharing between unrelated individuals. Invariant T cells such as MAIT and iNKT could partly confound zero-insertion analyses, though diverse VJ usage argued against this for most clonotypes. Compared with coincidental sharing between unrelated individuals, out-of-frame TCR alpha sequences shared between twins showed an excess of sequences with low generation probability. The excess sharing between twins in beta out-of-frame sequences was weaker because fewer shared sequences reduced the signal-to-noise ratio. Conclusions relied on cross-sectional statistical analysis, since the same donors could not be followed over many years. Fewer insertions were carried by abundant cord blood beta clonotypes, a similar but weaker trend appeared in young adult naive repertoires, and no such trend appeared in memory repertoires.

Every donor was a healthy Caucasian. The twin cohort consisted of three pairs of female monozygotic twins, all aged about 18 to 29 years. RNA for TCR libraries was isolated from peripheral blood mononuclear cells. The CDR3 contains 16 residues, cysteine and phenylalanine counted. Kept here is only the CDR3 DNA, which spans 48 bases and is read in frame from base 1. The junction shows trimming of 5 bases on V and 3 bases on J, plus 14 bases between the germline ends. The germline V gene (reference sequence) supplies CDR1 SEHNR and CDR2 FQNEAQ. Receptor amplification or capture employed 5' RACE. Sequencing relied on an Illumina HiSeq 2000. Template switching added a universal primer binding site, and the final cDNA carried a unique molecular identifier that allowed TCR cDNA molecules to be counted accurately. Specific primers in the conserved constant-segment region were used to synthesize first-strand cDNA for the TCR alpha and beta chains. To control for contamination, each cDNA library was double barcoded with a SMART-Mk sample barcode plus Illumina barcodes. TruSeq adapter sequences and Illumina sample barcodes were added in two successive PCR steps. TCR alpha and beta cDNA libraries were sequenced on the Illumina HiSeq platform with custom primers. The authors' pipeline ran thus. Raw reads were processed with MiGEC to extract unique molecular identifiers, and MiXCR was used to determine CDR3 positions. Recombination models were inferred per individual with the repgenHMM and IGoR tools using an EM algorithm. Shared clonotypes were analyzed with the tcR package in R, and sharing was normalized by the product of cloneset sizes. Out-of-frame nonproductive sequences were analyzed to study raw recombination free of thymic and clonal selection effects. TCRdb reran the public reads through fastp at Q25 and MiXCR, keeping productive beta chains. Each entry is one CDR3 protein sequence, shown with its most common DNA and genes. TCRdb, not the authors, supplied the V and J calls. The sample data list around 960,000 distinct CDR3 sequences, and 9% to 15% of these were observed just once. Together, the top ten hold around 1.5% of the sample.

For this clonotype: The antigen it recognizes is unknown. Base qualities are missing; no much larger clone stands one base away.

The sample was also reused in another study, on yellow fever vaccine responses in identical twins. From that second study: According to the authors, the vaccine-induced T cell response in identical twins seemed to be partly convergent and partly specific to each individual. In the study, vaccine-responding T cell clones were precisely tracked in identical twins.

This clonotype originated in a young woman in good health. The chain joins TRBV7-9 to TRBJ1-6; the D region possibly corresponds to TRBD1 (6 bases align). Sequenced material: PBMCs. The CDR3 has the sequence CASSPTGRLYNSPLHF. DNA sequence: TGTGCCAGCAGCCCGACAGGCCGGCTCTATAATTCACCCCTCCACTTT.